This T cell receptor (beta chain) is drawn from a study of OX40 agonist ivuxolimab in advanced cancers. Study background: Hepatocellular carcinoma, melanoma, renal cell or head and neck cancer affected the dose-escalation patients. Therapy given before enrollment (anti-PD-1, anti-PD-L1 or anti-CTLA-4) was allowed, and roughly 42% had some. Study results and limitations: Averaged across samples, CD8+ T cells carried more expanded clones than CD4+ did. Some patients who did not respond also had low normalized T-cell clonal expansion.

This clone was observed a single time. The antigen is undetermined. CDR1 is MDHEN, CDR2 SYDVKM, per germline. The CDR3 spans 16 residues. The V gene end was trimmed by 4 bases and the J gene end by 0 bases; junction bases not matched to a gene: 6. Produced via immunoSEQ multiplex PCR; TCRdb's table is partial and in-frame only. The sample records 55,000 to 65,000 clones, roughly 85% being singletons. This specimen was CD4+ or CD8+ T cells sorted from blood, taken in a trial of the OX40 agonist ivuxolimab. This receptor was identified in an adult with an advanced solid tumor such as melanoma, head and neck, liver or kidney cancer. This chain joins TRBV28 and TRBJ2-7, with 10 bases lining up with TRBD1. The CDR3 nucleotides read TGTGCCAGCAGTTCCCCCGGGACAGGGGCCTCCTACGAGCAGTACTTC. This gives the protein CASSSPGTGASYEQYF.